This T cell receptor beta chain was sequenced in a study of T cell repertoires in cytomegalovirus infection. As for the study in general: Indications of both CMV infection and matching HLA type were provided by public TCR beta signatures.

Study-wide points: CMV-specific TCR beta clonotypes restricted by HLA-C were the ones dominating the ex vivo response.

This clonotype was observed a handful of times. The antigen is unknown. TCRdb recomputed calls from the reads with MiXCR, one row per CDR3 protein. The data contain fewer than 700,000 distinct CDR3 sequences, approximately 24% of them singletons. With V trimmed by 3 bases and J by 8 bases, 7 bases remained unmatched. The CDR3 consists of 16 residues. Germline loops: CDR1 KGHDR, CDR2 SFDVKD. The chain uses TRBV24-1 and TRBJ2-1, with 12 bases fitting TRBD2. The material sequenced was CD8+ T cells from PBMCs. This TCR came from a human donor in good health (CMV status not recorded). Some clones in this sample may be carry-over from other donors' samples. The CDR3 sequence: CATSDPGLAGIDEQFF. The CDR3 coding sequence is TGTGCCACCAGTGATCCGGGACTAGCGGGTATCGATGAGCAGTTCTTC.